The present T cell receptor (beta chain) was sequenced within a study of sequential checkpoint blockade in melanoma. Overall study context: Arm A got nivolumab then ipilimumab; arm B the reverse, 1:1. Each arm's sequence ended with maintenance nivolumab.

CDR1 is SGDLS and CDR2 is YYNGEE in the germline V gene. The CDR3 consists of 13 residues. Trimming removed 3 bases from V and 6 bases from J, with 13 bases in between. The treatment was: randomized to nivolumab then ipilimumab (arm A) or the reverse (arm B). No patient had prior DNA-damaging chemotherapy. Live CD3+CD8+ CD19− CD56− cells were sorted from PBMCs. The table came from immunoSEQ multiplex PCR; TCRdb's copy has only in-frame clones and leaves some out. The sample carries 20,000 or so clones, 72% recorded once. The sample in question was CD8+ T cells sorted from blood (inferred from file names), obtained from a patient given nivolumab and ipilimumab in sequence. This sequence joins TRBV9 and TRBJ2-7; D is ambiguous. The TCR was taken from a human donor with melanoma. The CDR3 DNA is TGTGCCAGCAGCGAAGGATCTCCTAGCGAGCAGTACTTC. It specifies CASSEGSPSEQYF.